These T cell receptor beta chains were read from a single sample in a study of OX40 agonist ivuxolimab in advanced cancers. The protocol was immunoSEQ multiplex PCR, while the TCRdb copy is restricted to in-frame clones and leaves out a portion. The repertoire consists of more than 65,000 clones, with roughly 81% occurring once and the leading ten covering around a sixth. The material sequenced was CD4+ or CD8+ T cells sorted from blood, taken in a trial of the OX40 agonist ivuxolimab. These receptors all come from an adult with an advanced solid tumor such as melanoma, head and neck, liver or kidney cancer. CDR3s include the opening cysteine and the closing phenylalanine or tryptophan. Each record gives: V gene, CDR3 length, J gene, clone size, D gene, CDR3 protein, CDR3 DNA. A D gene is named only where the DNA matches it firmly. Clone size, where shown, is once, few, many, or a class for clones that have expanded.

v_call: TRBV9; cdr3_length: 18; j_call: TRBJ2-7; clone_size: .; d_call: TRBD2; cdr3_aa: CASSVDLAGDVRTYEQYF; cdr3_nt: TGTGCCAGCAGCGTGGATCTAGCGGGAGACGTCAGAACCTACGAGCAGTACTTC
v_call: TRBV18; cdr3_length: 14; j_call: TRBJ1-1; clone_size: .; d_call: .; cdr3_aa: CASSPPQGNTEAFF; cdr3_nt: TGTGCCAGCTCACCACCGCAGGGGAACACTGAAGCTTTCTTT
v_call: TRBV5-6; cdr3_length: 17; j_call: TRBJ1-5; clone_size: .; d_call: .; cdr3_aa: CASSLAGSRGSNQPQHF; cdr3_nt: TGTGCCAGCAGCTTGGCCGGGAGCAGGGGTAGCAATCAGCCCCAGCATTTT
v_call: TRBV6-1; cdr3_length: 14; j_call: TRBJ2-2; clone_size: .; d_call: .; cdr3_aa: CATRQFSNTGELFF; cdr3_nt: TGTGCCACCCGACAGTTCTCAAACACCGGGGAGCTGTTTTTT
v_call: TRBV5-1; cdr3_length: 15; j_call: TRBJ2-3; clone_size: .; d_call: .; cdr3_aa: CASSLEIGRGDTQYF; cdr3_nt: TGCGCCAGCAGCTTGGAGATAGGTAGGGGAGATACGCAGTATTTT
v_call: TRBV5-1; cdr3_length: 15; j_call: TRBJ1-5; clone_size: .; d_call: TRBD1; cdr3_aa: CASSPRTGGNQPQHF; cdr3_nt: TGCGCCAGCAGCCCGAGGACAGGGGGCAATCAGCCCCAGCATTTT
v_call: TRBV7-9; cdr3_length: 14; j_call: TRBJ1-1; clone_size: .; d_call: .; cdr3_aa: CASSAAGTDAEAFF; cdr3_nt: TGTGCCAGCAGCGCCGCCGGGACCGATGCCGAAGCTTTCTTT
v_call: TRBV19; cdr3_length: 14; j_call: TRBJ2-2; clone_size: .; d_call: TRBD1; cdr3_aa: CASSGTANTGELFF; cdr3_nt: TGTGCCAGTTCCGGGACAGCGAACACCGGGGAGCTGTTTTTT
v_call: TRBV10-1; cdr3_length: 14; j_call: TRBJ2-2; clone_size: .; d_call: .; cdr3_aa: CASSGTWDTGELFF; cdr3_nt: TGCGCCAGCAGTGGTACCTGGGACACCGGGGAGCTGTTTTTT
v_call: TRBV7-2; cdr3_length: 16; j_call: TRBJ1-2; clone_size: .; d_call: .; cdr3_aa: CASSTSGTEDHYGYTF; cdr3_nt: TGTGCCAGCAGCACATCCGGGACGGAAGATCACTATGGCTACACCTTC
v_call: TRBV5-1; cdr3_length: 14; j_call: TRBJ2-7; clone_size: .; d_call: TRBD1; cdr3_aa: CASSPTGGAYEQYF; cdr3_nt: TGCGCCAGCAGCCCGACAGGGGGCGCCTACGAGCAGTACTTC
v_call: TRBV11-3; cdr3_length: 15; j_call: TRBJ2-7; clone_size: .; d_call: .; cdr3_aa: CASSPGITGLYEQYF; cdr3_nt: TGTGCCAGCAGCCCCGGTATTACGGGGCTCTACGAGCAGTACTTC
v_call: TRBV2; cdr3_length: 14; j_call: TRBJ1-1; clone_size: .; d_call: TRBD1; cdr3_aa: CASNWGQGITEAFF; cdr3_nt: TGTGCCAGCAACTGGGGACAGGGAATCACTGAAGCTTTCTTT
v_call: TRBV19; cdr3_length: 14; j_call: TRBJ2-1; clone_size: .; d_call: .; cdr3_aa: CASTPRRVNNEQFF; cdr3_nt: TGTGCCAGTACCCCTAGGAGGGTCAACAATGAGCAGTTCTTC
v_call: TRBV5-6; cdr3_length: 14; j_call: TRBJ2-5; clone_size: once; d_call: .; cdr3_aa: CASSLVAVQETQYF; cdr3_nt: TGTGCCAGCAGCTTGGTAGCCGTCCAAGAGACCCAGTACTTC
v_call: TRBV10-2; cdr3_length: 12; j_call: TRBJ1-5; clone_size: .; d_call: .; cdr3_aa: CASSEGFTPQHF; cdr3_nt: TGCGCCAGCAGTGAAGGCTTCACACCCCAGCATTTT
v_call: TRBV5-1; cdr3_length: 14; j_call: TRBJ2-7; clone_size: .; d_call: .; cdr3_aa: CASSLEGLSYEQYF; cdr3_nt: TGCGCCAGCAGCTTGGAGGGCCTCTCCTACGAGCAGTACTTC
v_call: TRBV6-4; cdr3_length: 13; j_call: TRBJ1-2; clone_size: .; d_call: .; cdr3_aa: CASSQGSDNGYTF; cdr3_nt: TGTGCCAGCAGTCAGGGATCGGATAATGGCTACACCTTC
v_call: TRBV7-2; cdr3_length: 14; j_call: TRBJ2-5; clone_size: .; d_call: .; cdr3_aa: CASSLASVQETQYF; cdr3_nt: TGTGCCAGCAGCTTAGCGTCCGTCCAAGAGACCCAGTACTTC
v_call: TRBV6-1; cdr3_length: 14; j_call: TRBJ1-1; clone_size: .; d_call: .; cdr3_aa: CASSLVDRNTEAFF; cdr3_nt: TGTGCCAGCAGCCTAGTTGACAGGAACACTGAAGCTTTCTTT
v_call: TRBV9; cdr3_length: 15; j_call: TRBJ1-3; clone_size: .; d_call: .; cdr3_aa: CASSPPRSSGNTIYF; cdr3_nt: TGTGCCAGCAGCCCTCCCCGGAGCTCTGGAAACACCATATATTTT
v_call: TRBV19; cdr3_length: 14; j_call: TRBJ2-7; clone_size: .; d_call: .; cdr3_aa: CASSTSGSGYEQYF; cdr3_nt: TGTGCCAGTAGTACATCGGGATCGGGCTACGAGCAGTACTTC
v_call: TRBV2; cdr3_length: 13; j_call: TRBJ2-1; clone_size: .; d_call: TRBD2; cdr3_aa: CASSTGGGRLQFF; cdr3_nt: TGTGCCAGCAGTACGGGGGGGGGACGGCTCCAGTTCTTC
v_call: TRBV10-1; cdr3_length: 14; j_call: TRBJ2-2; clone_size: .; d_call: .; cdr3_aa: CASTGQPNTGELFF; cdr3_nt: TGCGCCAGCACCGGACAGCCGAACACCGGGGAGCTGTTTTTT
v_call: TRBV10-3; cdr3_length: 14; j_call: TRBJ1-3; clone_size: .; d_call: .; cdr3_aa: CAISEGGSGNTIYF; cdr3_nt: TGTGCCATCAGTGAGGGGGGCTCTGGAAACACCATATATTTT
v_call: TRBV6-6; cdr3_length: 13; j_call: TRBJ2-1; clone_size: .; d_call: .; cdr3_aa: CASARGQNNEQFF; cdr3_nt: TGTGCCAGCGCGAGAGGGCAAAACAATGAGCAGTTCTTC
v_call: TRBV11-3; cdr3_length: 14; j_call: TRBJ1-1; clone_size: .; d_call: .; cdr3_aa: CASSPDGRDTEAFF; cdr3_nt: TGTGCCAGCAGCCCCGACGGTAGGGACACTGAAGCTTTCTTT
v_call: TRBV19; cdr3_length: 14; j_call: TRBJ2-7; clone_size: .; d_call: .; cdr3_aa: CASSMRGSSYEQYF; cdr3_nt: TGTGCCAGTAGTATGAGAGGGAGTTCCTACGAGCAGTACTTC
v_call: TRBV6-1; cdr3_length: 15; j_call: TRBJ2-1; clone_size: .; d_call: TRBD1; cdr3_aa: CASRKQGATYNEQFF; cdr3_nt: TGTGCCAGCAGGAAACAGGGGGCCACGTACAATGAGCAGTTCTTC
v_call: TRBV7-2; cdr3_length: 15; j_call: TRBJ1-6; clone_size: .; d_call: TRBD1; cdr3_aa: CASRSGQIYNSPLHF; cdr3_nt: TGTGCCAGCAGATCGGGACAGATCTATAATTCACCCCTCCACTTT
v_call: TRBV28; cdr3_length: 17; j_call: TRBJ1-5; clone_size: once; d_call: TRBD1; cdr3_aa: CASRPPGGLYSNQPQHF; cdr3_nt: TGTGCCAGCAGGCCCCCAGGGGGCCTCTATAGCAATCAGCCCCAGCATTTT
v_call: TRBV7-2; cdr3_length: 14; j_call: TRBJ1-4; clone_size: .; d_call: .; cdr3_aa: CASSLALGPEKLFF; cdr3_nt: TGTGCCAGCAGCTTAGCGTTGGGGCCCGAAAAACTGTTTTTT
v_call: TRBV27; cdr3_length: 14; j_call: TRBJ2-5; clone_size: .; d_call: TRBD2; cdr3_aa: CASRGLAGGETQYF; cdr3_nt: TGTGCCAGCAGAGGCCTAGCGGGAGGTGAGACCCAGTACTTC
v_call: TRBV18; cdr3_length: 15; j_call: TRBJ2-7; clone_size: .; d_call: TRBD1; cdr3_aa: CASSLSQGFSYEQYF; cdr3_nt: TGTGCCAGCTCCCTTTCACAGGGGTTCTCCTACGAGCAGTACTTC
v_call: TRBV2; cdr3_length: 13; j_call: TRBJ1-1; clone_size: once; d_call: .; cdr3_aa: CASRWGLNTEAFF; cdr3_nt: TGTGCCAGCAGGTGGGGGTTGAACACTGAAGCTTTCTTT
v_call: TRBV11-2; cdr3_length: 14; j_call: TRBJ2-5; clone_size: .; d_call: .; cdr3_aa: CASSLTGSVETQYF; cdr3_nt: TGTGCCAGCAGCTTAACAGGGTCCGTTGAGACCCAGTACTTC
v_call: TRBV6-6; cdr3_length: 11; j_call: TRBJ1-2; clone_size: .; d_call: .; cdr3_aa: CASSSTYGYTF; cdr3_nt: TGTGCCAGCAGTTCCACATATGGCTACACCTTC
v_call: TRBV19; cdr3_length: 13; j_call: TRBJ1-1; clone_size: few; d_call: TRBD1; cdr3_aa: CASSIVTDRKAFF; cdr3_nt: TGTGCCAGTAGTATAGTTACGGACAGGAAAGCTTTCTTT
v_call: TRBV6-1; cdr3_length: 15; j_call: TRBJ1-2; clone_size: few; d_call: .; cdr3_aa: CASSEGRAADYGYTF; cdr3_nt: TGTGCCAGCAGTGAAGGGAGAGCAGCCGACTATGGCTACACCTTC
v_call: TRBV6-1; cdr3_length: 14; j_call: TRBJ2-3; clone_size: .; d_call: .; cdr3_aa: CASTTLSVPDTQYF; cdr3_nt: TGTGCCAGCACCACCTTAAGTGTCCCAGATACGCAGTATTTT
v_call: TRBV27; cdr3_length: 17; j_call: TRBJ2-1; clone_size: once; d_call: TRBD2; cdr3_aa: CASSPRLAGVGGNEQFF; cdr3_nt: TGTGCCAGCAGTCCCCGACTAGCGGGAGTGGGAGGCAATGAGCAGTTCTTC
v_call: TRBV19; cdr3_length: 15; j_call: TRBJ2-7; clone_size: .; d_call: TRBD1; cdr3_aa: CATRVAGGASYEQYF; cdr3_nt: TGTGCCACACGGGTGGCAGGGGGCGCCTCCTACGAGCAGTACTTC
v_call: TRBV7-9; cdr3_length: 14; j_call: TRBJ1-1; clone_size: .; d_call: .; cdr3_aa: CASSLEPENTEAFF; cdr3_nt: TGTGCCAGCAGCTTAGAACCAGAGAACACTGAAGCTTTCTTT
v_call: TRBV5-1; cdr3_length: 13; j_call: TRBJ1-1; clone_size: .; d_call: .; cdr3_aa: CASSLRGDTEAFF; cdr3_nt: TGCGCCAGCAGCTTGAGGGGTGACACTGAAGCTTTCTTT
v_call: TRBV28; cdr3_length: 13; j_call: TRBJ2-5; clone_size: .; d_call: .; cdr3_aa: CASSLRDKETQYF; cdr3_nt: TGTGCCAGCAGTTTACGGGACAAAGAGACCCAGTACTTC
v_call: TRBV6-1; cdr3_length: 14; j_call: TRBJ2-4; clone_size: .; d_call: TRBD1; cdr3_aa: CASSVGDRGNIQYF; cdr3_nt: TGTGCCAGCAGTGTCGGGGACAGGGGGAACATTCAGTACTTC
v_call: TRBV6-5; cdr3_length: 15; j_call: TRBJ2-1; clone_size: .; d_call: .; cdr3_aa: CASSSHHGLYNEQFF; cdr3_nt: TGTGCCAGCAGCTCCCATCACGGCCTATACAATGAGCAGTTCTTC
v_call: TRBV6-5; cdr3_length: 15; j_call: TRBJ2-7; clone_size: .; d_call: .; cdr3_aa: CASSYSSDSTYEQYF; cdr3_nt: TGTGCCAGCAGTTACTCGTCGGACTCAACCTACGAGCAGTACTTC
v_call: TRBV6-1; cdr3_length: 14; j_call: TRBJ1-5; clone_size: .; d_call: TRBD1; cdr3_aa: CASAPGQVNQPQHF; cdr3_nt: TGTGCCAGCGCACCGGGACAGGTCAATCAGCCCCAGCATTTT
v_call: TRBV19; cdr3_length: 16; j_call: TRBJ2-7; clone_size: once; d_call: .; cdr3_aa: CASTIETGRFTYEQYF; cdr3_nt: TGTGCCAGTACCATAGAGACGGGACGGTTCACCTACGAGCAGTACTTC
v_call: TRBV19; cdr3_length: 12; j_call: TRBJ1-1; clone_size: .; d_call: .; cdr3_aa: CASSMWGTEAFF; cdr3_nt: TGTGCCAGTAGTATGTGGGGGACTGAAGCTTTCTTT
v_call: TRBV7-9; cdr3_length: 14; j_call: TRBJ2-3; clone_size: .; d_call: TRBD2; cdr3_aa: CASSWGGGTDTQYF; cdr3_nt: TGTGCCAGCAGCTGGGGGGGAGGCACAGATACGCAGTATTTT
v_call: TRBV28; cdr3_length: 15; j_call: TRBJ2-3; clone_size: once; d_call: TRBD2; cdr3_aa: CASSLAGGPADTQYF; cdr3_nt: TGTGCCAGCAGTCTAGCGGGAGGGCCCGCAGATACGCAGTATTTT
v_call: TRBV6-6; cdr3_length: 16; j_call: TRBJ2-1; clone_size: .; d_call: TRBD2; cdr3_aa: CASSYSTSQMINEQFF; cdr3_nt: TGTGCCAGCAGTTACTCGACTAGCCAGATGATCAATGAGCAGTTCTTC
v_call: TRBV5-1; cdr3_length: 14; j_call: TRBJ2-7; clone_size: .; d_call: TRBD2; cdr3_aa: CASSPWEGRPEQYF; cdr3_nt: TGCGCCAGCAGCCCCTGGGAGGGGCGCCCCGAGCAGTACTTC
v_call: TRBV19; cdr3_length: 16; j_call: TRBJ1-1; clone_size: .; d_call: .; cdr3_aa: CASIPDRLIMNTEAFF; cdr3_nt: TGTGCCAGTATCCCGGACAGACTAATCATGAACACTGAAGCTTTCTTT
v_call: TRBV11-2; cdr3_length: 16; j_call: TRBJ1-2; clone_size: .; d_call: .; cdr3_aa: CASSLGGQSQSGGYTF; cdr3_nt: TGTGCCAGCAGCTTGGGGGGACAATCCCAAAGTGGTGGCTACACCTTC
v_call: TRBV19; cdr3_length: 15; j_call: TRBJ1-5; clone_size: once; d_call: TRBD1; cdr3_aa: CASSWTRDSLSAPAF; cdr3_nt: TGTGCCAGTAGTTGGACCCGGGACAGCCTATCAGCCCCAGCATTT
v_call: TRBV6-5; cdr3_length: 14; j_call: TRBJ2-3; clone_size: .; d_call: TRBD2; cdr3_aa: CASSWREYTDTQYF; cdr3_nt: TGTGCCAGCAGCTGGCGGGAGTACACAGATACGCAGTATTTT